A selection of T cell receptor beta chains follows, all from one sample in a study of blood T cell repertoires in COVID-19. Sequenced by immunoSEQ multiplex PCR; TCRdb stores in-frame clones only, minus some. The sample holds 40,000 to 55,000 clones, 85% to 90% seen once. Sequencing was carried out using peripheral blood. These receptors were collected from a human donor in a cohort sampled during active COVID-19. The CDR3 runs from the conserved cysteine through the conserved F or W. The order of the fields is J gene, V gene, CDR3 protein.

j_call: TRBJ2-4; v_call: TRBV7-9; cdr3_aa: CASSLVGTLAKNIQYF
j_call: TRBJ1-3; v_call: TRBV5-1; cdr3_aa: CASSYGDRGLGNTIYF
j_call: TRBJ2-5; v_call: TRBV30; cdr3_aa: CAWSVMAQETQYF
j_call: TRBJ1-2; v_call: TRBV30; cdr3_aa: CAWSQGRTGGYGYTF
j_call: TRBJ1-1; v_call: TRBV19; cdr3_aa: CASSTGLSWSTEAFF
j_call: TRBJ2-3; v_call: TRBV28; cdr3_aa: CASSPTARDTQYF
j_call: TRBJ1-1; v_call: TRBV28; cdr3_aa: CASSTWGGDGGTEAFF
j_call: TRBJ1-2; v_call: TRBV25-1; cdr3_aa: CASSARGGRGYTF
j_call: TRBJ2-3; v_call: TRBV30; cdr3_aa: CAWSDPPGTDTQYF
j_call: TRBJ2-7; v_call: TRBV5-1; cdr3_aa: CASSLGQRGTTRDEQYF
j_call: TRBJ1-2; v_call: TRBV18; cdr3_aa: CASSEGQTYGYTF
j_call: TRBJ2-3; v_call: TRBV11-1; cdr3_aa: CASRGGLSTDTQYF
j_call: TRBJ2-5; v_call: TRBV7-2; cdr3_aa: CASSFSGIGFTGETQYF
j_call: TRBJ1-1; v_call: TRBV5-4; cdr3_aa: CASSSNGQLEAFF
j_call: TRBJ1-4; v_call: TRBV7-9; cdr3_aa: CASSLRQNEKLFF